Listed here are 32 T cell receptor beta chains from one sample, sequenced in a study of blood T cell repertoires in COVID-19. Clones were read by immunoSEQ multiplex PCR, and TCRdb kept only the in-frame ones, dropping some. Counted here are about 190,000 clones, roughly 73% occurring once; the ten biggest clones make up 2.5% to 3%. The sequenced material came from peripheral blood. The source of these receptors is a woman older than 75 with active or convalescent COVID-19.

This rearrangement joins TRBV6-5 to TRBJ1-3; possibly TRBD1 for D (5 bases). V shed 2 bases and J shed 0 bases, with 11 bases lying between them. Germline CDR1 reads MNHEY; CDR2 reads SVGAGI. The CDR3 runs 16 residues. The CDR3 is CASSYGGGVSGNTIYF. The CDR3 nucleotides read TGTGCCAGCAGTTACGGGGGGGGAGTCTCTGGAAACACCATATATTTT.

This clone was counted between two and nine times. The gene calls are TRBV5-1 and TRBJ2-6; D not certain. Germline V lookup: CDR1 SGHRS, CDR2 YFSETQ. The V end lost 4 bases, the J end lost 0 bases, and 8 bases lay between the germline ends. The CDR3 has 15 amino acids. CDR3 residues: CASSLFSSGANVLTF. CDR3 DNA: TGCGCCAGCAGCCTGTTTTCCTCTGGGGCCAACGTCCTGACTTTC. Full variable domain (outside the CDR3, taken from reference TRBV5-1 and TRBJ2-6): KAGVTQTPRYLIKTRGQQVTLSCSPISGHRSVSWYQQTPGQGLQFLFEYFSETQRNKGNFPGRFSGRQFSNSRSEMNVSTLELGDSALYLCASSLFSSGANVLTFGAGSRLTVL.

This sequence joins TRBV29-1 and TRBJ2-2, with 12 positions matching TRBD2. J was trimmed by 4 bases and V by 6 bases; bases with no gene match: 9. This CDR3 comprises 16 residues. Germline CDR1 is SQVTM and CDR2 is ANQGSEA. The CDR3 DNA follows: TGCAGCGTGGGCGGGACTAGCGGGCGGTTCACCGGGGAGCTGTTTTTT. As protein: CSVGGTSGRFTGELFF.

This sequence joins TRBV23-1 and TRBJ1-4; perhaps TRBD1 as D (6 bases). TRBV23-1 is known as an ORF, though its function is uncertain. There are 19 residues in the CDR3. V lost 0 bases, J lost 8 bases, and 25 bases lay in between. The CDR3 here is CASSQSPDKGVQIGEKLFF. For the CDR3, the DNA is TGCGCCAGCAGTCAATCGCCCGACAAGGGGGTTCAAATTGGAGAAAAACTGTTTTTT.

This clone occurred once. The chain employs TRBV19 and TRBJ1-5; 7 bases line up with TRBD1. Trimming removed 9 bases from V and 6 bases from J; junction bases left unmatched: 11. Germline CDR1 reads LNHDA; CDR2 reads SQIVND (reference sequence). This CDR3 has 14 residues. The CDR3: CASNSGTVVQPQHF. CDR3 nucleotides: TGTGCCAGCAACTCCGGGACAGTCGTTCAGCCCCAGCATTTT.

This clone was detected only a few times. This chain uses TRBV7-6 with TRBJ2-7; 8 nucleotides agree with TRBD2. This CDR3 is built from 15 residues. V gave up 5 bases and J gave up 2 bases; unmatched junction bases: 8. CDR1 is SGHVS and CDR2 is FNYEAQ in the germline V gene. The CDR3 DNA sequence: TGTGCCAGCAGCGGATACGGGGGGGCCCCCTACGAGCAGTACTTC. Translating gives CASSGYGGAPYEQYF. The complete variable domain, with remaining parts taken from reference TRBV7-6 and TRBJ2-7, reads GAGVSQSPRYKVTKRGQDVALRCDPISGHVSLYWYRQALGQGPEFLTYFNYEAQQDKSGLPNDRFSAERPEGSISTLTIQRTEQRDSAMYRCASSGYGGAPYEQYFGPGTRLTVT.

This clone is a singleton in its sample. The J gene is TRBJ1-2, the V gene TRBV19; D possibly corresponds to TRBD1 (5 bases). The CDR3 runs 16 residues. Germline loops: CDR1 LNHDA, CDR2 SQIVND (reference sequence). V shed 4 bases and J shed 5 bases, with 20 bases lying between them. The CDR3: CASSTRGTAETYGYTF. The CDR3 coding sequence is TGTGCCAGTAGTACACGGGGGACCGCCGAGACGTATGGCTACACCTTC.

The chain links TRBV27 to TRBJ2-7; 10 bases fit TRBD1. This CDR3 has 16 residues. Looked up from germline, CDR1 is MNHEY and CDR2 is SMNVEV (reference sequence). The V gene end was trimmed by 5 bases and the J gene end by 7 bases; junction bases not matched to a gene: 14. The CDR3: CASSKSTGGGYWEQYF. CDR3 in DNA: TGTGCCAGCAGTAAATCGACAGGGGGCGGATATTGGGAGCAGTACTTC.

This clone appeared a few times. The gene calls are TRBV2 and TRBJ1-2; TRBD1 is a possible D gene (5 bases). Trimming left V 2 bases short and J 7 bases short, with 11 bases between. This CDR3 comprises 13 residues. Germline V gene data show CDR1 as SNHLY and CDR2 as FYNNEI. CDR3: CASSETDIGGYTF. The CDR3 nucleotides read TGTGCCAGCAGTGAAACGGACATAGGTGGCTACACCTTC.

The chain employs TRBV12-3 or TRBV12-4 and TRBJ1-2; D is ambiguous. The CDR3 sequence is 13 residues long. The V and J ends lost 7 bases and 3 bases respectively, with 12 bases between them. CDR3 protein: CASTRRGDYGYTF. The DNA of the CDR3 is TGTGCCAGCACCAGGCGGGGTGACTATGGCTACACCTTC.

This chain connects TRBV5-1 to TRBJ2-7, with 8 positions matching TRBD1. The CDR3 sequence is 17 residues long. Germline-derived CDR1 and CDR2 are SGHRS and YFSETQ. Losses at the gene ends were 4 bases for V and 1 base for J; bases not matched to a gene: 13. This CDR3 reads CASSPYPGQALSYEQYF. In DNA, the CDR3 is TGCGCCAGCAGCCCGTATCCGGGACAGGCCCTATCCTACGAGCAGTACTTC. Using reference TRBV5-1 and TRBJ2-7 for the parts outside the CDR3, the full variable domain is KAGVTQTPRYLIKTRGQQVTLSCSPISGHRSVSWYQQTPGQGLQFLFEYFSETQRNKGNFPGRFSGRQFSNSRSEMNVSTLELGDSALYLCASSPYPGQALSYEQYFGPGTRLTVT.

The chain is built from TRBV18 and TRBJ1-2; possibly TRBD1 for D (5 bases). This CDR3 has 13 amino acids. V was shortened by 3 bases and J by 4 bases, with 9 bases between the two germline ends. Germline V lookup: CDR1 KGHSH, CDR2 LQKENI. CDR3 loop: CASSPSGVYGYTF. The CDR3, as DNA: TGTGCCAGCTCACCGTCGGGGGTCTATGGCTACACCTTC.

This clone was detected a few times. V usage is TRBV19 and J usage is TRBJ2-1, with TRBD2 identical over 10 bases. CDR1 LNHDA and CDR2 SQIVND come from the germline V gene (reference sequence). The CDR3 has 16 amino acids. Trimming took 9 bases from V and 3 from J; bases not matched to a gene: 11. CDR3 residues: CASMRRTSGFYNEQFF. The CDR3 DNA reads as TGTGCCAGCATGAGGCGGACTAGCGGCTTCTACAATGAGCAGTTCTTC.

This chain joins TRBV2 and TRBJ2-5; no reliable D call. The CDR3 length is 12 residues. Germline V CDR1 and CDR2: SNHLY, FYNNEI. Trimming took 7 bases from V and 0 from J, leaving 6 bases between them. The CDR3 DNA reads as TGTGCCAGCACCAGTTACCAAGAGACCCAGTACTTC. As protein: CASTSYQETQYF. Looking up the rest from reference TRBV2 and TRBJ2-5 gives the full variable domain: EPEVTQTPSHQVTQMGQEVILRCVPISNHLYFYWYRQILGQKVEFLVSFYNNEISEKSEIFDDQFSVERPDGSNFTLKIRSTKLEDSAMYFCASTSYQETQYFGPGTRLLVL.

This clone was counted only a few times. The chain joins TRBV6-1 to TRBJ1-6; D possibly corresponds to TRBD1 (5 bases). Trimming removed 2 bases at V and 11 bases at J, with 13 bases between. This CDR3 spans 14 amino acids. Germline loops: CDR1 MNHNS, CDR2 SASEGT. The CDR3: CASSERGAGTPLHF. CDR3 DNA: TGTGCCAGCAGTGAAAGGGGAGCGGGAACACCCCTCCACTTT.

The V and J genes are TRBV11-2 and TRBJ1-1, with 8 bases identical to TRBD1. The CDR3 consists of 16 residues. Germline V gene lookup returns CDR1 SGHAT and CDR2 FQNNGV. V trimming: 4 bases; J trimming: 0 bases; junction bases outside the gene matches: 7. The CDR3 sequence is CASSYPTGAMNTEAFF. DNA for the CDR3: TGTGCCAGCAGCTACCCGACAGGGGCGATGAACACTGAAGCTTTCTTT.

The chain has TRBV28 and TRBJ1-6; 10 nucleotides line up with TRBD1. Trimming at V came to 6 bases and at J to 10 bases, leaving 6 bases not matched to a gene. Germline V CDR1 and CDR2: MDHEN, SYDVKM. This CDR3 has 14 residues. The CDR3 spells CASRRTGGRSPLHF. For the CDR3, the DNA is TGTGCCAGCAGAAGGACAGGGGGGAGATCACCCCTCCACTTT. Looking up the rest from reference TRBV28 and TRBJ1-6 gives the full variable domain: DVKVTQSSRYLVKRTGEKVFLECVQDMDHENMFWYRQDPGLGLRLIYFSYDVKMKEKGDIPEGYSVSREKKERFSLILESASTNQTSMYLCASRRTGGRSPLHFGNGTRLTVT.

CDR3 protein: CASSGSGWDTQYF. CDR3 nucleotides: TGTGCCAGCAGTGGGAGTGGTTGGGATACGCAGTATTTT. The J gene is TRBJ2-3, the V gene TRBV6-2 or TRBV6-3; a possible D gene is TRBD2 (5 bases). Trimming pared 5 bases from V and 6 bases from J, leaving 12 bases between. Germline values: CDR1 MNHEY, CDR2 SVGEGT. The CDR3 has 13 residues.

This sequence joins TRBV5-1 and TRBJ2-5; TRBD2 is a possible D gene (6 bases). The CDR3 loop spans 15 amino acids. The V and J ends lost 4 bases and 5 bases respectively, with 18 bases between them. Per germline, CDR1 SGHRS and CDR2 YFSETQ. The CDR3 here is CASSTGTQIGETQYF. In nucleotides, the CDR3 is TGCGCCAGCAGCACCGGGACTCAGATAGGGGAGACCCAGTACTTC. The variable domain in full, with the rest retrieved from reference TRBV5-1 and TRBJ2-5, is KAGVTQTPRYLIKTRGQQVTLSCSPISGHRSVSWYQQTPGQGLQFLFEYFSETQRNKGNFPGRFSGRQFSNSRSEMNVSTLELGDSALYLCASSTGTQIGETQYFGPGTRLLVL.

This clone came up once. The gene calls are TRBV6-5 and TRBJ1-1, with TRBD1 as a possible D gene (6 bases). Trimming took 5 bases from V and 7 from J, leaving 14 bases between them. Germline V gives CDR1 MNHEY, CDR2 SVGAGI. This CDR3 has 13 residues. The CDR3 reads CASSTPGAVEAFF. The DNA for the CDR3 is TGTGCCAGCAGTACCCCAGGGGCTGTTGAAGCTTTCTTT.

This rearrangement joins TRBV6-2 or TRBV6-3 to TRBJ2-3; TRBD2 matches 9 bases. V lost 5 bases, J lost 2 bases, and 8 bases stayed unmatched. Germline V lookup: CDR1 MNHEY, CDR2 SVGEGT. There are 16 residues in the CDR3. CDR3 loop: CASSPIAGEITDTQYF. The CDR3 DNA is TGTGCCAGCAGTCCAATAGCGGGGGAGATCACAGATACGCAGTATTTT.

The chain couples TRBV12-3 or TRBV12-4 to TRBJ2-2; unclear D gene. V was trimmed by 4 bases and J by 9 bases, leaving 12 bases between them. The CDR3 length is 13 residues. CDR3 in amino acids: CASSSHIRWELFF. The CDR3 DNA reads TGTGCCAGCAGTTCCCACATCAGGTGGGAGCTGTTTTTT.

On this clone itself: One end of the junction does not line up with germline, which may come from a read error. The chain couples TRBV6-5 to TRBJ2-3; a possible D gene is TRBD2 (7 bases). The length of the CDR3 is 11 residues. CDR1 is MNHEY and CDR2 is SVGAGI in the germline V gene. DNA for the CDR3: TGTGCCAGCAGGGGGGGGGCAGGGCGGAGATTT. This translates into CASRGGAGRRF.

The chain recombines TRBV11-2 with TRBJ2-5; the match to TRBD1 covers 8 bases. The CDR3 is 16 amino acids. The J segment lost 2 bases and the V segment lost 5 bases, leaving 10 bases of the junction unmatched. CDR1 is SGHAT, CDR2 FQNNGV, per germline. CDR3 coding DNA: TGTGCCAGCAGCCAACGGATCACAGGGGGACAAGAGACCCAGTACTTC. It specifies CASSQRITGGQETQYF. Combining the CDR3 with reference TRBV11-2 and TRBJ2-5 gives the whole variable domain EAGVAQSPRYKIIEKRQSVAFWCNPISGHATLYWYQQILGQGPKLLIQFQNNGVVDDSQLPKDRFSAERLKGVDSTLKIQPAKLEDSAVYLCASSQRITGGQETQYFGPGTRLLVL.

The chain is built from TRBV28 and TRBJ1-5, with 10 bases matching TRBD1. The CDR3 sequence is 16 residues long. The germline gives CDR1 MDHEN, CDR2 SYDVKM. Trimming removed 6 bases from V and 5 bases from J; junction bases left unmatched: 10. CDR3 loop: CASRPPRTGGYQPQHF. The CDR3 DNA is TGTGCCAGCAGACCCCCCCGGACAGGGGGTTATCAGCCCCAGCATTTT.

The chain combines TRBV2 with TRBJ2-7, with 7 nucleotides matching TRBD1. V lost 7 bases, J lost 2 bases, and 11 bases stayed unmatched. Germline CDR1 reads SNHLY; CDR2 reads FYNNEI. This CDR3 is built from 15 residues. The CDR3 loop is CASTPGQGDAYEQYF. The CDR3 DNA reads as TGTGCCAGCACCCCAGGGCAGGGGGACGCCTACGAGCAGTACTTC.

The chain carries TRBV12-3 or TRBV12-4 and TRBJ1-2, with 7 bases that match TRBD1. This CDR3 spans 13 amino acids. The V gene end was trimmed by 1 base and the J gene end by 7 bases; junction bases not matched to a gene: 3. In DNA form, the CDR3 reads TGTGCCAGCAGTTTAGGACAGGGTTTTGGCTACACCTTC. It encodes CASSLGQGFGYTF.

The CDR3 loop is CASSRVGGTEAFF. The CDR3 DNA reads as TGTGCCAGCAGCCGTGTAGGGGGCACTGAAGCTTTCTTT. This chain links TRBV9 with TRBJ1-1; maybe TRBD1 (6 bases). Germline CDR1 and CDR2: SGDLS and YYNGEE. The CDR3 spans 13 residues. Between the trimmed V and J ends, which lost 4 bases and 4 bases, there was a span of 11 bases.

V is TRBV7-9 and J is TRBJ1-1; TRBD1 is a possible D gene (6 bases). The CDR3 consists of 14 residues. Per the germline V gene, CDR1 is SEHNR and CDR2 is FQNEAQ (reference sequence). The V and J ends lost 4 bases and 2 bases respectively, with 11 bases between them. Here the CDR3 reads CASSSQQGNTEAFF. The CDR3 region has the DNA TGTGCCAGCAGCTCGCAACAGGGAAACACTGAAGCTTTCTTT.

This clone has only a few counts. The CDR3 DNA sequence: TGTGCCAGCAGACGCGGGACAGATCGTGCCGGGGAGCTGTTTTTT. Its translation is CASRRGTDRAGELFF. The V and J genes are TRBV6-5 and TRBJ2-2, with a weak D call TRBD1 (7 bases). V was pared by 6 bases and J by 6 bases, with 17 bases between. From germline, CDR1 is MNHEY and CDR2 SVGAGI. This CDR3 is built from 15 residues.

V usage is TRBV7-9 and J usage is TRBJ1-4; 9 bases align to TRBD1. The CDR3 runs to 16 residues. CDR1 SEHNR and CDR2 FQNEAQ come from the germline V gene (reference sequence). V shed 5 bases, J shed 7 bases, and the junction held 11 bases outside the gene matches. The CDR3 coding sequence is TGTGCCAGCAGCCCCAGTGGGGGACAGGGAGGTGAAAAACTGTTTTTT. It is translated as CASSPSGGQGGEKLFF.

The chain uses TRBV5-1 and TRBJ1-6; the match to TRBD1 covers 8 bases. V lost 4 bases to trimming and J lost 7 bases; unmatched junction nucleotides: 10. The CDR3 is 16 residues long. Germline V gene data show CDR1 as SGHRS and CDR2 as YFSETQ. The CDR3 nucleotides read TGCGCCAGCAGCGTCGGACAGGGAGACTTCAATTCACCCCTCCACTTT. It encodes CASSVGQGDFNSPLHF.